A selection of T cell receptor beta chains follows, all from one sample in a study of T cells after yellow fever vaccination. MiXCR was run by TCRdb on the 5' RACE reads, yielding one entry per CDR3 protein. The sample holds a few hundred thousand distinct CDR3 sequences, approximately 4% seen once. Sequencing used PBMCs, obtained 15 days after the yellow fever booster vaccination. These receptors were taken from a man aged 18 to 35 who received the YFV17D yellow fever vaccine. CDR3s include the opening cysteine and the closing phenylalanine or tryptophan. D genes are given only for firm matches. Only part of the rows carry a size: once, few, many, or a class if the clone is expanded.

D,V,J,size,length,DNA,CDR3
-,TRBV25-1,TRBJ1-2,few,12,TGTGCCAGCAGTGAATCCGGGGAGGGCTACACCTTC,CASSESGEGYTF
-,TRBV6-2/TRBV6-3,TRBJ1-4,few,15,TGTGCCAGCAGTTACGGGCAGCTCGGCGGTGAAAAACTGTTTTTT,CASSYGQLGGEKLFF
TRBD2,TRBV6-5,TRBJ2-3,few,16,TGTGCCAGCAGGGGACTAGCGGGACCTAGTGGGGATACGCAGTATTTT,CASRGLAGPSGDTQYF
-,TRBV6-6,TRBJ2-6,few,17,TGTGCCAGCAGTTACTCGAACCCCCACTCTGGGGCCAACGTCCTGACTTTC,CASSYSNPHSGANVLTF
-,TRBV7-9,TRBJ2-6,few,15,TGTGCCAGCAGCCGGGACGGAGCTGGGGCCAACGTCCTGACTTTC,CASSRDGAGANVLTF
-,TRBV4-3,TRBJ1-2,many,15,TGCGCCAGCAGCCCCCAAACCCTCGGGGTCAATGGCTACACCTTC,CASSPQTLGVNGYTF
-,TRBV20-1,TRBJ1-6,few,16,TGCAGTGCCAGGGACGCGGCGGGGGCAGACAATTCACCCCTCCACTTT,CSARDAAGADNSPLHF
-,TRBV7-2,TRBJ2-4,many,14,TGTGCCAGCAGCGCAGGATTAGCCAAAAACATTCAGTACTTC,CASSAGLAKNIQYF
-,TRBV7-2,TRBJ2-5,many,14,TGTGCCAGCAGCTTTGGGGGGCCGGGGGAGACCCAGTACTTC,CASSFGGPGETQYF
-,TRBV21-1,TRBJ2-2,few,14,TGTGCCAGCAGCCTCCTGGGGGGGACCGGGGAGCTGTTTTTT,CASSLLGGTGELFF
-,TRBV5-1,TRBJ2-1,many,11,TGCGCCAGCAGCTTGGAACAGGAGCAGTTCTTC,CASSLEQEQFF
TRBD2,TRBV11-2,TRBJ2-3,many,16,TGTGCCAGCAGCTCGTGGCGGGGGGTAGGCACAGATACGCAGTATTTT,CASSSWRGVGTDTQYF
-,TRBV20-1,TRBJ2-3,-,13,TGCAGTGCCGGGACTCCCGGCACAGATACGCAGTATTTT,CSAGTPGTDTQYF
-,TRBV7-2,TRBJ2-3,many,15,TGTGCCAGCAGCTTCTCATATGACGGGGGAGATACGCAGTATTTT,CASSFSYDGGDTQYF
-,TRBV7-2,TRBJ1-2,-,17,TGTGCCAGCAGCCCCTCCTATCGACCAGGGGAGGGCTATGGCTACACCTTC,CASSPSYRPGEGYGYTF
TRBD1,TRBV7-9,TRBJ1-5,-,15,TGTGCCAGCAGCCCCGGACAGGCTGGTAGTCAGCCCCAGCATTTT,CASSPGQAGSQPQHF
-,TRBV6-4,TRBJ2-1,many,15,TGTGCCAGCAGTCCTTGGACAGCCTCCTACAATGAGCAGTTCTTC,CASSPWTASYNEQFF
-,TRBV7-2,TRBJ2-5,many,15,TGTGCCAGCAGCTTAGTGGGCAGCGTTCAAGAGACCCAGTACTTC,CASSLVGSVQETQYF
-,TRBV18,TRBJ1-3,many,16,TGTGCCAGCTCACCGTCCCAGGGGTTCTCTGGAAACACCATATATTTT,CASSPSQGFSGNTIYF
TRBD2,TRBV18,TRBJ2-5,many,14,TGTGCCAGCTCACCCGGGACTACCGCGGGGGCCCAGTACTTC,CASSPGTTAGAQYF
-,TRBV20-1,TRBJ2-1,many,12,TGCAGTGCTAGAACATATTTCAATGAGCAGTTCTTC,CSARTYFNEQFF
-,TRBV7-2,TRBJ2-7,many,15,TGTGCCAGCAGCTTAGTCTGGGGGAGCTCCTACGAGCAGTACTTC,CASSLVWGSSYEQYF
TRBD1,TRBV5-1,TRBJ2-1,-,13,TGCGCCAGCAGCGACAGGGCTGGCGATGAGCAGTTCTTC,CASSDRAGDEQFF
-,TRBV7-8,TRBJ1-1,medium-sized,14,TGTGCCAGCAGCTCCTACAGCGTAAAACCTGAAGCTTTCTTT,CASSSYSVKPEAFF
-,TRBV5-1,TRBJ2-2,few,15,TGCGCCAGCAGGGCCGAGGGGCTAAACACCGGGGAGCTGTTTTTT,CASRAEGLNTGELFF
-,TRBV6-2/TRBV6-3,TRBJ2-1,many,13,TGTGCCAGCACCAACCCGCCGGGCAATGAGCAGTTCTTC,CASTNPPGNEQFF
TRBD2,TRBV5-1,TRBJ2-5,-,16,TGCGCCAGCAGCTTGTGGGCTAGCGGGGTCAAAGAGACCCAGTACTTC,CASSLWASGVKETQYF
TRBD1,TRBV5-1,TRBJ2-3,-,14,TGCGCCAGCAGCTCGACAGGGAATACAGATACGCAGTATTTT,CASSSTGNTDTQYF
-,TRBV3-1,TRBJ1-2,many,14,TGTGCCAGCAGCTGGAATGACGGATCCTATGGCTACACCTTC,CASSWNDGSYGYTF
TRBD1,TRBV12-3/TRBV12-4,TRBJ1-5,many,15,TGTGCCAGCAAACGGGACAGGACGAGAAATCAGCCCCAGCATTTT,CASKRDRTRNQPQHF